The 12 T cell receptor beta chains reported below all come from one sample, sequenced in a study of blood T cell repertoires in COVID-19 (dated by TCRdb to the early 2020s). The library was built by means of the immunoSEQ multiplex PCR assay. TCRdb retrieved this table from immuneACCESS and kept in-frame rearrangements only. Not all clones are present; in checked studies, unresolved V genes account for under half, and no reason is known for the remainder. The sample table lists some 38,000 clones, approximately 85% of them with a count of one. Clones ranked in the top ten supply about two fifths of the sample. Sample: peripheral blood. The receptors stem from a man in his sixties with active or convalescent COVID-19.

This rearrangement joins TRBV25-1 to TRBJ1-5; TRBD1 might be the D (6 bases). The germline CDR1 and CDR2 sequences are MGHDK and SYGVNS. Trimming stripped 2 bases from V and 6 bases from J, with 11 bases between. The CDR3 is 14 residues long. The DNA of the CDR3 is TGTGCCAGCAGTGAACCGGGACAAACTCAGCCCCAGCATTTT. This translates into CASSEPGQTQPQHF.

This clone was detected once. The CDR3 DNA reads TGTGCCAGCAGCTTGACTTTTTCAGTACTAGCGGGAGCGAATGAGCAGTTCTTC. This sequence encodes CASSLTFSVLAGANEQFF. The chain is built from TRBV5-4 and TRBJ2-1, with 11 bases fitting TRBD2. Trimming cost V 1 base and J 7 bases; bases outside gene matches: 13. Germline loops: CDR1 SGHNT, CDR2 YYREEE (reference sequence). The CDR3 has 18 residues.

For the CDR3, the DNA is TGCAGTATCAGGACTGTTGAAGCTTTCTTT. This translates into CSIRTVEAFF. V gene TRBV20-1 combines with J gene TRBJ1-1; D gene unclear. This CDR3 comprises 10 residues. The ends were cut back, 8 bases at V and 7 bases at J, with 11 bases in the middle. CDR1 is DFQATT, CDR2 SNEGSKA, per germline (reference sequence).

V usage is TRBV6-1 and J usage is TRBJ1-5; D is perhaps TRBD1 (5 bases). The CDR3 runs to 13 residues. Germline V CDR1 and CDR2: MNHNS, SASEGT. The ends were cut back, 0 bases at V and 11 bases at J, with 11 bases in the middle. CDR3 loop: CASSEAGRQSQHF. The CDR3 coding sequence is TGTGCCAGCAGTGAAGCAGGTAGACAGTCCCAGCATTTT.

This clone has a single count. The V and J genes are TRBV5-8 and TRBJ2-1, with D maybe TRBD2 (5 bases). Germline assignment: CDR1 SGHTS and CDR2 YDEGEE. V was shortened by 0 bases and J by 7 bases, with 14 bases between the two germline ends. This CDR3 has 15 amino acids. For the CDR3, the DNA is TGTGCCAGCAGCTTGGTTCAGGCTAGGAGGAATGAGCAGTTCTTC. It encodes CASSLVQARRNEQFF.

The V and J genes are TRBV18 and TRBJ2-3; 9 bases line up with TRBD2. CDR1 is KGHSH and CDR2 is LQKENI in the germline V gene. J was trimmed by 1 base and V by 6 bases; bases with no gene match: 8. The CDR3 has 16 residues. CDR3 region: CASSLISGSRTDTQYF. As DNA, the CDR3 is TGTGCCAGCTCCCTTATTAGCGGGAGCCGCACAGATACGCAGTATTTT.

The V call is TRBV5-4, the J call TRBJ2-5; TRBD2 is a possible D gene (5 bases). The germline V gene encodes CDR1 SGHNT and CDR2 YYREEE (reference sequence). Trimming removed 1 base from V and 2 bases from J, with 12 bases in between. The CDR3 is 15 amino acids. CDR3 bases: TGTGCCAGCAGCTTGCCGGAACTAGATCAAGAGACCCAGTACTTC. It is translated as CASSLPELDQETQYF.

J is TRBJ2-2 and V is TRBV6-5, with TRBD1 matching over 7 bases. Unmatched junction bases numbered 9, after V lost 6 bases and J lost 5 bases. The CDR3 runs 15 residues. Germline loops: CDR1 MNHEY, CDR2 SVGAGI. CDR3 amino acids: CASRPNRGSTGELFF. CDR3 in DNA: TGTGCCAGCAGACCCAACAGGGGTAGTACCGGGGAGCTGTTTTTT.

This sequence joins TRBV5-6 and TRBJ1-2; no clear D gene. This CDR3 has 14 residues. Germline V gives CDR1 SGHDT, CDR2 YYEEEE. Trimming left V 0 bases short and J 1 base short, with 7 bases between. CDR3 sequence: CASSLVSNNYGYTF. CDR3 coding DNA: TGTGCCAGCAGCTTGGTCAGTAATAACTATGGCTACACCTTC.

This clone was seen a single time. This rearrangement joins TRBV25-1 to TRBJ1-2, with 10 bases matching TRBD1. This CDR3 is built from 16 residues. The J segment lost 8 bases and the V segment lost 4 bases, leaving 13 bases of the junction unmatched. Germline CDR1 reads MGHDK; CDR2 reads SYGVNS. Here the CDR3 DNA reads TGTGCCAGCAGTGCACGGGGAGACAGGGGGCGCCGAGGCTACACCTTC. This sequence encodes CASSARGDRGRRGYTF.

The V and J genes are TRBV5-1 and TRBJ2-3; 15 nucleotides match TRBD2. Trimming took 4 bases from V and 2 from J; bases not matched to a gene: 8. Germline V gives CDR1 SGHRS, CDR2 YFSETQ. The CDR3 runs 18 residues. CDR3 DNA sequence: TGCGCCAGCAGCCTGGGACTAGCGGGGGGTCAACTCACAGATACGCAGTATTTT. Protein sequence: CASSLGLAGGQLTDTQYF.

The rearrangement joins TRBV19 to TRBJ1-1, with 10 positions matching TRBD1. The CDR3 is 14 amino acids. Trimming removed 9 bases from V and 4 bases from J; junction bases left unmatched: 8. Per germline, CDR1 LNHDA and CDR2 SQIVND (reference sequence). The CDR3 reads CASRDRGHGTEAFF. The CDR3 nucleotides read TGTGCCAGCCGAGACAGGGGGCATGGCACTGAAGCTTTCTTT.